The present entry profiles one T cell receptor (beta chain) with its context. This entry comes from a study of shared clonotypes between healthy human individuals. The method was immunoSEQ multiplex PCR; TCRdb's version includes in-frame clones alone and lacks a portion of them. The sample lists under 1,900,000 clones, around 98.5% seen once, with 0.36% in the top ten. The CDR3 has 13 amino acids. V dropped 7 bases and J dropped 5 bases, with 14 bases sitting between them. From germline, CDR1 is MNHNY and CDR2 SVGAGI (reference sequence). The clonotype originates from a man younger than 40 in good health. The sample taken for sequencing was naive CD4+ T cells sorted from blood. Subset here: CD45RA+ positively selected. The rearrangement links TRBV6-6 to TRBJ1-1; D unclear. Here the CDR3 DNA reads TGTGCCAGCATTAATCGTATTGGTACTGAAGCTTTCTTT. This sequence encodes CASINRIGTEAFF.